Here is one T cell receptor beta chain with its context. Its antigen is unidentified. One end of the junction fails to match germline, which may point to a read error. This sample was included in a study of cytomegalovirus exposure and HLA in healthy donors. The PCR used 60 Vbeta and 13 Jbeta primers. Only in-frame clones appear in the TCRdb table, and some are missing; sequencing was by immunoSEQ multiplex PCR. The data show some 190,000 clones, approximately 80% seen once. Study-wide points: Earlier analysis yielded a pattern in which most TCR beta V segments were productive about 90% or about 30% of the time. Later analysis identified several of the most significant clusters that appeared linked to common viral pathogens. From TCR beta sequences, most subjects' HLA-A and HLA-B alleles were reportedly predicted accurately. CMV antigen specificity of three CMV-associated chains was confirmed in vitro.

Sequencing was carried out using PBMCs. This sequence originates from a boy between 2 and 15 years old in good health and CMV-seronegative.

CDR3 loop: CAWKTGSYNSSLHF. The CDR3 DNA is TGTGCCTGGAAGACAGGGTCCTATAATTCATCCCTCCACTTT. The rearrangement joins TRBV30 to TRBJ1-6; 7 bases line up with TRBD1. Germline CDR1 is GTSNPN and CDR2 is SVGIG (reference sequence). The CDR3 runs 14 residues.